This T cell receptor beta chain was sequenced in a study of cytomegalovirus exposure and HLA in healthy donors (TCRdb year 2017). Describing the broader study: According to an earlier analysis of 550 to 700 of the donors, some 180 million T cells yielded 95 million to 140 million unique TCR beta sequences and approximately 300 Gb of sequence data. Donor age, sex, ethnicity and CMV serostatus were compiled together with the repertoire data. The later analysis used no new phenotypic data to find candidate immune exposures, relying instead on TCR beta sequences and their occurrence across donors. Typing coverage varied by locus: about 620-630 donors for A, B, C, DRB1 and DQB1; roughly 500 for DQA1; over 600 for DPA1; 400 to 480 for DPB1. The genetic ancestry cluster associated with self-reported Caucasian donors included 81% of the roughly 380 genotyped donors. An early release covering 550 to 700 HLA-typed donors comprised about 310 gigabases of sequencing data and around 80 million unique TCR sequences. The T cell repertoires of 670 or so subjects were profiled by immunosequencing and related to cytomegalovirus serostatus. In a later analysis, previously published TCR beta repertoires from 550 to 700 donors were re-analyzed and high-resolution HLA genotyping was added so that TCR occurrence patterns could be studied. The study combined high-throughput TCR immunosequencing, statistical association of individual TCRs with disease status, and machine learning to predict cytomegalovirus infection status. The aim of the study was to test whether cataloging public T cell receptors could identify signatures of past pathogen exposure. Among about 410 genotyped donors of the cohort, an average of roughly 230,000 unique TCR beta nucleotide sequences was sequenced per donor, of which about 18% were non-productive. An earlier analysis of around 580 of the donors used high-throughput TCR beta sequencing to judge whether each TCR beta V gene segment behaved as functional or pseudogenic. A separate validation cohort of over 95 different subjects was used in addition to the roughly 700-subject first cohort. HLA typing covered class I and class II loci at four-digit resolution. About five DR-DQ haplotypes were handled as single units for association and clustering because linkage in the cohort was strong. All discovery cohort repertoires had been generated on a single sequencing platform. A later genetic analysis took genome-wide SNP genotypes for about 55% of the 666 donors and used that subset as a discovery cohort. Overall results and qualifications from the work: A group of highly shared sequence variants was considered likely to be a technical artifact of the sequencing pipeline. In both the original and validation cohorts, the classifier was reported to diagnose cytomegalovirus status with high specificity and sensitivity. Three of the identified cytomegalovirus-associated TCR beta chains were confirmed in vitro to be specific for cytomegalovirus antigens. The authors suggested that the approach could potentially be extended to other disease states and immunological phenotypes. Because HLA typing was missing for some donors at each locus, association tests included only the typed subset. According to a later genetic analysis, donors in an Asian-associated ancestry cluster had fewer N-insertions in productive TCRs than the approximately 710-donor mean. When HLA alleles, especially DR and DQ, strongly co-occurred, TCR associations were difficult to assign to individual alleles. The only immune exposure information available for the cohort was CMV serostatus. In a later analysis, TCR association rates were found to vary across HLA loci, with the most associated TCRs seen for DRB1 alleles and the fewest for HLA-C alleles. Most CMV-associated TCR beta chains appeared to be HLA-restricted in a later analysis, and the HLA associations seemed to be driven largely by CMV exposure. The earlier analysis of 587 of the donors excluded about 16 rarely observed V segments, including chromosome 9 orphons, because counts were too low. A further reported finding was that TCR beta sequences accurately predicted the HLA-A and HLA-B alleles for most subjects in the first cohort. Some IMGT-functional V segments, including TRBV6-2 and TRBV6-3, could not be told apart with the 87-base-pair reads, so those segments were excluded. In this cohort, only TCR beta chains were sequenced, and detectable features were limited by the absence of alpha or paired-chain data. A total of 164 TCR beta chains were listed by the study as associated with cytomegalovirus. In a later analysis, several top co-occurrence clusters were reported to appear linked to parvovirus B19, influenza, CMV and Epstein-Barr virus. Sequencing depth was assumed to be roughly uniform across donors in the presence/absence analyses, though that assumption may not hold. A later genetic analysis associated a missense DCLRE1C variant with V-gene and J-gene trimming of TCR beta chains, and an independent cohort replicated the association. Linkage disequilibrium might explain the correlated functional status among segregating V segments, but an unknown experimental factor could not be excluded. In a later analysis, HLA-associated TCR beta chains were found to be more clonally expanded and to have lower generation probabilities than equally common non-associated chains. An earlier analysis of approximately 570 of the donors showed that most TCR beta V segments appeared in productive rearrangements either about 87% or about 30% of the time, which broadly matched IMGT annotations. Specific HLA alleles were associated with around 18,000 TCR beta sequences at a false discovery rate of 0.05 in a later analysis. Most TCR sequences were observed very rarely across donors, whereas some public TCRs were present in many individuals.

In total, approximately 610 healthy bone marrow donors made up the cohort. Cohort members were all nominally healthy when sampled, although unrecorded immune exposures were likely present. The donor tested CMV seronegative and was one of the 352 seronegative cohort members. A peripheral blood sample was provided by each donor, and peripheral blood mononuclear cells were used for TCR beta sequencing. Genomic DNA was extracted from the blood cell samples with the Qiagen DNeasy Blood Extraction Kit. Worth noting for this clone: Its antigen target is currently unknown. No base-level quality is on record; no much larger clone is a single base apart.

Library creation used the immunoSEQ multiplex PCR assay. The multiplex PCR relied on a mix of 60 forward primers for TCR Vbeta segments and 13 reverse primers for TCR Jbeta segments. Amplification of the CDR3 region of rearranged TCR beta genes was performed with a multiplex PCR assay on genomic DNA. The amplified TCR beta libraries were sequenced on the Illumina HiSeq System as 87-base-pair reads. In the paper's pipeline: A later analysis counted tens of millions of unique TCR beta chains across the 666 repertoires, and 9 million to 14 million of these chains were shared by at least two donors. Raw reads were error-corrected and collapsed into unique sequences with a nearest-neighbor algorithm that merged closely related sequences to remove PCR and sequencing errors. CDR3 sequences were aligned to IMGT reference sequences to assign V, D and J gene segments. For a sequence to be retained, a match of at least six nucleotides was required to both a V gene segment and a J gene segment. A rearrangement counted as productive if the CDR3 had no stop codons and remained in frame with V and J, and every other rearrangement counted as non-productive. CDR3 was defined by IMGT convention, running from the second conserved V-encoded cysteine to the conserved J-encoded phenylalanine. Sequences without an unambiguous match to a single V gene segment were excluded from the earlier analysis of about 630 of the donors. An earlier analysis of around 600 of the donors classified V segments as functional when productive rearrangements were above 56.7% and as segregating when the standard deviation between donors was above 5%. A statistical classification framework was developed to diagnose cytomegalovirus status using the catalog of TCR beta chain sequences. In a later analysis, TCR nucleotide sequences were compared against IMGT/GENE-DB human TR gene sequences so that V and J genes could be assigned. The TCRdist pipeline was used in a later analysis to assign CDR3 sequences and most-parsimonious VDJ recombination scenarios. In a later analysis, each TCR beta chain was defined by its CDR3 amino acid sequence together with its V-gene family, and reads lacking a unique V-gene family were excluded. To address suspected cross-contamination and a sequencing artifact, a later analysis removed 550 to 750 highly shared, low-generation-probability nucleotide sequences. In a later analysis, a clonal expansion index was calculated for each public chain from normalized within-repertoire ranks of inferred template counts. In a later analysis, generation probabilities were computed using a VDJ recombination model fitted to out-of-frame rearrangements, and the results were checked against IGoR. In a later analysis, hypergeometric tests were used to score TCR-TCR, TCR-HLA and TCR-CMV co-occurrence, with a repertoire-size bias correction applied to TCR pairs. To estimate false discovery rates, a later analysis permuted the HLA or CMV assignments 20 times. In a later analysis, co-occurring TCRs were grouped using DBSCAN, and TCRdist sequence similarity was added for clustering within HLA-allele-positive subsets. Repertoires with fewer than 30,000 or more than 120,000 public chains were left out of co-occurrence clustering, as were about five repertoires with anomalous nucleotide sharing. The table comes from immuneACCESS by way of TCRdb, which keeps in-frame sequences with V and J called. Part of the clones is missing from these tables; in studies checked, under half for an unresolved V gene and the rest for unknown reasons. The V and J calls and clone size were taken over from that table, and D and trimming were inferred from the DNA. For this sample the table gives about 160,000 clones, of which over 60% were detected only once. The top ten clones comprise around 2.8% of the sample.

Clipping removes 3 bases from V and 0 bases from J, with 2 as the unmatched junction base count. CDR1 MDHEN and CDR2 SYDVKM were looked up in the germline V gene. Spanning cysteine to phenylalanine, the CDR3 consists of 15 amino acids. Only the CDR3 part of the read is kept: 45 bases, read in frame from the first base. Material: PBMCs. The sequence is built from TRBV28 and TRBJ2-5; TRBD2 lines up with 9 middle nucleotides. This clonotype was sampled from a woman aged 30 to 39 in good health and CMV-seronegative. The CDR3 sequence is CASSFTSGHQETQYF. The DNA reads as follows: TGTGCCAGCAGTTTCACTAGCGGGCACCAAGAGACCCAGTACTTC.